The 19 T cell receptor beta chains given below trace back to one sample, sequenced in a study of CD8 T cells in ankylosing spondylitis. TCRdb fed the 5' RACE reads into MiXCR, producing one record per CDR3 protein. The data hold some 87,000 distinct CDR3 sequences, with just under 9% observed a single time. The specimen was blood, either unsorted or a sorted T cell fraction (not recorded which). Receptor source: a male donor with ankylosing spondylitis or in good health (not recorded which).

This clonotype showed up many times. The chain has TRBV20-1 and TRBJ2-2; the D gene is possibly TRBD2 (5 bases). Germline V lookup: CDR1 DFQATT, CDR2 SNEGSKA (reference sequence). CDR3 length equals 12 residues. V lost 6 bases and J 5 bases, leaving 10 bases between the germline ends. CDR3 nucleotide sequence: TGCAGTGCCCCGGAGGCGACCGGGGAGCTGTTTTTT. Translation gives CSAPEATGELFF.

This clonotype was seen at least ten times. The chain carries TRBV6-1 and TRBJ2-5; 11 nucleotides agree with TRBD2. CDR3 length equals 15 residues. Germline assignment: CDR1 MNHNS and CDR2 SASEGT. The junction had 4 bases not matched to a gene; V was cut back by 5 bases and J by 2 bases. The CDR3 region is CASSLGLAVQETQYF. CDR3 in DNA: TGTGCCAGCAGTCTGGGACTAGCGGTTCAAGAGACCCAGTACTTC.

This clonotype was detected ten times or more. J is TRBJ2-7 and V is TRBV5-1; TRBD1 might be the D (6 bases). This CDR3 region has 14 residues. Germline loops: CDR1 SGHRS, CDR2 YFSETQ. The V end lost 4 bases, the J end lost 4 bases, and 15 bases lay between the germline ends. CDR3 DNA: TGCGCCAGCAGCGCCCGGGAAGGGGGATACGAGCAGTACTTC. This translates into CASSAREGGYEQYF.

The V and J genes are TRBV11-2 and TRBJ1-4; 7 bases fit TRBD1. This CDR3 is built from 14 residues. After removal of 5 bases from V and 5 bases from J, the junction contained 5 bases not matched to a gene. Germline V gives CDR1 SGHAT, CDR2 FQNNGV. For the CDR3, the DNA is TGTGCCAGCAGCCCGGGACAGAACAATGAAAAACTGTTTTTT. It translates to CASSPGQNNEKLFF.

The table lists this clonotype with a few counts. The chain combines TRBV11-1 with TRBJ2-3; D may match TRBD1 or TRBD2 (6 bases each). V lost 3 bases to trimming and J lost 3 bases, with 25 bases between them. Germline V lookup: CDR1 SGHAT, CDR2 FQDESV (reference sequence). The CDR3 contains 19 residues. CDR3 sequence (DNA): TGTGCCAGCAGCTTGGTCGTCGGCCGAGGGGGGATTTGGACAGATACGCAGTATTTT. Translating it yields CASSLVVGRGGIWTDTQYF.

This clonotype was seen at least ten times. The V call is TRBV30, the J call TRBJ1-1, with D uncertain. Germline lookup yields CDR1 GTSNPN and CDR2 SVGIG (reference sequence). The V end was cut by 0 bases, the J end by 2 bases, with 10 bases between. There are 14 residues in the CDR3. In nucleotides, the CDR3 is TGTGCCTGGAGTGTACTGACGACAAACACTGAAGCTTTCTTT. It yields the protein CAWSVLTTNTEAFF.

As regards this clonotype: This may be a read error, as it is one base from a much larger clone. The chain combines TRBV14 with TRBJ1-1, with D possibly matching TRBD1 (6 bases). The CDR3 spans 13 residues. Germline V gene lookup returns CDR1 SGHDN and CDR2 FVKESK. CDR3 sequence (DNA): TGTGCCAGCAGCTGGACAGAGGACACTCAAGCTTTCTTT. This codes for CASSWTEDTQAFF. The whole variable domain, remainder taken from reference TRBV14 and TRBJ1-1, is EAGVTQFPSHSVIEKGQTVTLRCDPISGHDNLYWYRRVMGKEIKFLLHFVKESKQDESGMPNNRFLAERTGGTYSTLKVQPAELEDSGVYFCASSWTEDTQAFFGQGTRLTVV.

This clonotype has more than one count but fewer than ten. This rearrangement joins TRBV28 to TRBJ2-7; no definite D call. Germline CDR1 and CDR2: MDHEN and SYDVKM. The CDR3 runs 13 residues. Trimming pared 1 base from V and 4 bases from J, leaving 8 bases between. The CDR3 protein is CASSLFAAYEQYF. The CDR3 DNA sequence: TGTGCCAGCAGTTTATTCGCGGCGTACGAGCAGTACTTC.

This clonotype was observed many times. The genes are TRBV6-5 and TRBJ2-1; 7 bases fit TRBD1. The CDR3 is made up of 16 amino acids. J lost 8 bases, V lost 5 bases, and 15 bases had no gene match. Germline assignment: CDR1 MNHEY and CDR2 SVGAGI. The DNA for the CDR3 is TGTGCCAGCAGTAGGACAGGCGTACCGATGGGCTATGAGCAGTTCTTC. Translated: CASSRTGVPMGYEQFF.

Worth noting for this clonotype: A much bigger clone sits one base away, suggesting this may be a read error. This chain joins TRBV5-6 and TRBJ1-5; a possible D gene is TRBD1 (6 bases). Germline V CDR1 and CDR2: SGHDT, YYEEEE. This CDR3 region has 15 residues. V lost 7 bases to trimming and J lost 2 bases, with 16 bases between them. The CDR3 DNA reads as TGTGCCAGCGGCCTCGTGGGACAAGGCAATCAGCCCCAGCATTTT. It specifies CASGLVGQGNQPQHF.

This clonotype was counted ten times or more. This chain joins TRBV12-3 or TRBV12-4 and TRBJ2-5; D is unresolved. V dropped 5 bases and J dropped 4 bases, with 17 bases sitting between them. The CDR3 loop spans 15 amino acids. This CDR3 is CASSPFLESRETQYF. CDR3 coding DNA: TGTGCCAGCAGTCCGTTCTTGGAATCTAGAGAGACCCAGTACTTC.

This clonotype was observed a few times. The CDR3 reads CASRFHVRTQLNTGELFF. The CDR3 bases are TGTGCCAGCAGATTTCACGTGAGGACGCAGTTGAACACCGGGGAGCTGTTTTTT. The chain combines TRBV6-1 with TRBJ2-2; unclear D gene. The ends were cut back, 6 bases at V and 1 base at J, with 21 bases in the middle. The germline V gene has CDR1 MNHNS and CDR2 SASEGT. This CDR3 contains 18 residues.

This clonotype was counted many times. This CDR3 is CASSLAIGMNTEAFF. The CDR3 region has the DNA TGCGCCAGCAGCTTGGCGATCGGGATGAACACTGAAGCTTTCTTT. The chain combines TRBV5-1 with TRBJ1-1; D unclear. V was cut by 0 bases and J by 0 bases, with 9 bases left in between. The germline CDR1 and CDR2 sequences are SGHRS and YFSETQ. This CDR3 has 15 residues.

This clonotype showed up many times. The V call is TRBV6-6, the J call TRBJ2-7, with D maybe TRBD1 (6 bases). The CDR3 extends over 12 amino acids. Germline CDR1 and CDR2: MNHNY and SVGAGI (reference sequence). V was clipped by 10 bases and J by 4 bases, with 14 bases between them. This chain's CDR3 is CATGQNRYEQYF. The CDR3 nucleotides read TGTGCCACCGGACAGAACAGATACGAGCAGTACTTC.

In this sample, this clonotype turned up many times. The CDR3 sequence is CASSPLGTSGSYEQYF. CDR3 nucleotide sequence: TGTGCCAGCAGTCCGCTCGGGACTAGCGGCTCCTACGAGCAGTACTTC. The gene calls are TRBV12-3 or TRBV12-4 and TRBJ2-7; the match to TRBD2 covers 11 bases. The ends lost 5 bases at V and 0 bases at J; junction bases unmatched: 6. This CDR3 region has 16 residues.

This chain uses TRBV21-1 with TRBJ2-7; TRBD1 is the table's D call, not checked against the DNA. TRBV21-1 is described as a pseudogene. The CDR3 runs 16 residues. The CDR3 reads CASSKVGVPGSYEQYF. Written as DNA, the CDR3 is TGTGCCAGCAGCAAAGTAGGGGTCCCCGGGTCCTACGAGCAGTACTTC.

This clonotype was picked up many times. The chain joins TRBV10-3 to TRBJ2-7; D gene uncertain. Per germline, CDR1 ENHRY and CDR2 SYGVKD. CDR3 length: 10 residues. With 10 bases removed from V and 2 bases from J, the gap between germline ends came to 6 bases. The CDR3 protein is CASGAYEQYF. Here the CDR3 DNA reads TGTGCCAGTGGGGCCTACGAGCAGTACTTC.

The CDR3 loop is CASSHSTAGQVVEETQYF. Written as DNA, the CDR3 is TGTGCCAGCAGCCATAGTACCGCGGGACAGGTGGTCGAAGAGACCCAGTACTTC. The genes are TRBV14 and TRBJ2-5; 8 nucleotides agree with TRBD1. With V trimmed by 3 bases and J by 3 bases, 15 bases remained unmatched. This CDR3 region has 18 residues. Per germline, CDR1 SGHDN and CDR2 FVKESK.

This clonotype was counted only a few times. The chain carries TRBV7-9 and TRBJ2-3, with TRBD2 matching over 7 bases. CDR3 length: 16 amino acids. CDR1 is SEHNR, CDR2 FQNEAQ, per germline (reference sequence). With 6 bases clipped from V and 0 bases from J, the junction kept 9 bases outside the gene matches. The CDR3 DNA is TGTGCCAGCAGACCACGACTAGCCATCAGCACAGATACGCAGTATTTT. Amino acids: CASRPRLAISTDTQYF.